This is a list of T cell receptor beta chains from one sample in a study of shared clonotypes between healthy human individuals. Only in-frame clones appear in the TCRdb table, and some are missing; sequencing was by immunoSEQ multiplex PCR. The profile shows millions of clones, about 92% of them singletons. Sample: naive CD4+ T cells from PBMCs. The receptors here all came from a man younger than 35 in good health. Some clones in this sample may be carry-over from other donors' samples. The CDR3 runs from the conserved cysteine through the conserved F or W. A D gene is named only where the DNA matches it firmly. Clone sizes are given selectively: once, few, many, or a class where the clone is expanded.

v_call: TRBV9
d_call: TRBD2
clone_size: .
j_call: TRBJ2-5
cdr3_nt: TGTGCCAGCAGCGCCACTAGCGGCCTACTCCAAGAGACCCAGTACTTC
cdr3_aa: CASSATSGLLQETQYF

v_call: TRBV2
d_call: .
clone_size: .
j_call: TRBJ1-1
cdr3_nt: TGTGCCAGCACTAGGAACACTGAAGCTTTCTTT
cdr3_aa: CASTRNTEAFF

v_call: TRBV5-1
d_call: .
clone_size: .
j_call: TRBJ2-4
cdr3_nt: TGCGCCAGCAGGCGGGGAGACGGGAGAGATATCATTCAGTACTTC
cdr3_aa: CASRRGDGRDIIQYF

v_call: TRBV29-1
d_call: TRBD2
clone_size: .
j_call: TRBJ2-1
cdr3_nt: TGCAGCGTTGCCCAGCGGGAGGGCCTTGAGCAGTTCTTC
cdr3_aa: CSVAQREGLEQFF

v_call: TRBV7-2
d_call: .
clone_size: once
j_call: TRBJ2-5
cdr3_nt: TGTGCCAGCAGCTTCGGACACGGTGGGGAGACCCAGTACTTC
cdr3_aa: CASSFGHGGETQYF

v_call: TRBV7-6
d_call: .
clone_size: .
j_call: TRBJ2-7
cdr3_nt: TGTGCCAGCAGCACTCAATACGAGCAGTACTTC
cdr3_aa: CASSTQYEQYF

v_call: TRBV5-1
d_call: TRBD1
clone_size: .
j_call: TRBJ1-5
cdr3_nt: TGCGCCAGCAGCTTGGGGGGGACAGGGTATCAGCCCCAGCATTTT
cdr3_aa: CASSLGGTGYQPQHF

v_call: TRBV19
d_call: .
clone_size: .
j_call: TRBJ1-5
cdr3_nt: TGTGCCAGTAGTATAGCGCTTCTAGGCCAGTATCAGCCCCAGCATTTT
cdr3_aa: CASSIALLGQYQPQHF

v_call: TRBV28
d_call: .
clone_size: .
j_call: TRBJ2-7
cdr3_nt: TGTGCCAGCAGTTTTTATCTGATGGGGGGCTACTACGAGCAGTACTTC
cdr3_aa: CASSFYLMGGYYEQYF

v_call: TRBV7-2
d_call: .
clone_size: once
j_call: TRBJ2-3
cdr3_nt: TGTGCCAGCAGCTTAGCGGCAGGGTGGGCAGATACGCAGTATTTT
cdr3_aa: CASSLAAGWADTQYF

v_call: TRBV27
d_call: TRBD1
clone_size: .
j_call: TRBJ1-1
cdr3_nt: TGTGCCAGCAGAGGGACAGGGGGCCGAAAAGCTTTCTTT
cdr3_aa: CASRGTGGRKAFF

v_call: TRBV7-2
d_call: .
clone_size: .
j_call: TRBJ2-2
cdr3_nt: TGTGCCAGCAGCTTAATCCCGAGCGGCCTTAACACCGGGGAGCTGTTTTTT
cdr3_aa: CASSLIPSGLNTGELFF

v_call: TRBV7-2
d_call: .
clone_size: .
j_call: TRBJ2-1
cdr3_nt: TGTGCCAGCAGCTTATTGCCTGCCTACAATGAGCAGTTCTTC
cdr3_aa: CASSLLPAYNEQFF

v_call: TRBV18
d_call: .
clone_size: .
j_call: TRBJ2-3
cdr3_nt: TGTGCCAGCTCACCCCTTCCAAGCAGCACAGATACGCAGTATTTT
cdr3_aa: CASSPLPSSTDTQYF

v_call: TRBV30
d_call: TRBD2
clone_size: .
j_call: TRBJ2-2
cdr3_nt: TGTGCCTGGGTAGGGACTAGCGGGAGCTCGAGCACCGGGGAGCTGTTTTTT
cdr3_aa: CAWVGTSGSSSTGELFF

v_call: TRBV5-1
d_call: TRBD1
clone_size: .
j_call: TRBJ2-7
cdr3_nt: TGCGCCAGCAGCCAACGTTCCCCGGGACAGGGTTATTACGAGCAGTACTTC
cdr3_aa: CASSQRSPGQGYYEQYF

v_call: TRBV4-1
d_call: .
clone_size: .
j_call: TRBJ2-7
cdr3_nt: TGCGCCAGCAGCCATACGACCTGGGACGAGCAGTACTTC
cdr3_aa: CASSHTTWDEQYF

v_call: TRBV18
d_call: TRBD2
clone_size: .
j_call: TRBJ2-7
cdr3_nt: TGTGCCAGCTCACCTCCGGGACTAGCGGGAGCGGGGGAGCAGTACTTC
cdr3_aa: CASSPPGLAGAGEQYF

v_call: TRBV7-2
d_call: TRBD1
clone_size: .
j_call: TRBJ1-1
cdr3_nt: TGTGCCAGCAGCTATGGCAGGGGGACTGAAGCTTTCTTT
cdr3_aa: CASSYGRGTEAFF

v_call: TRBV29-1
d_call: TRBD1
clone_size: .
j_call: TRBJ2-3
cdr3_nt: TGCAGCGTTACCAGGGGGTTGGCAGATACGCAGTATTTT
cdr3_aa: CSVTRGLADTQYF

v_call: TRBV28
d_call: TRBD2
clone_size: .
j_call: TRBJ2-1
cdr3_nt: TGTGCCAGCAGTTCGCCCCGGACTAGCGGTAACAATGAGCAGTTCTTC
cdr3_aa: CASSSPRTSGNNEQFF

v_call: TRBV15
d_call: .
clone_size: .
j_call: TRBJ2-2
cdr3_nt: TGTGCCACCAGCAGAGAGATCACCGGGGAGCTGTTTTTT
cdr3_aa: CATSREITGELFF

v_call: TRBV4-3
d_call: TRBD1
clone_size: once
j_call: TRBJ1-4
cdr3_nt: TGCGCCAGCAGCCTCGGGACAGGGAGCGAAAAACTGTTTTTT
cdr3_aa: CASSLGTGSEKLFF

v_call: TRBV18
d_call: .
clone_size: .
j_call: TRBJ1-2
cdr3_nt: TGTGCCAGCTCACCAGGCTTCGCGGGGAACAACTATGGCTACACCTTC
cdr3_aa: CASSPGFAGNNYGYTF

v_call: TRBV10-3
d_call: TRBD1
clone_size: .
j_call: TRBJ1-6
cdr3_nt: TGTGCCATCAGTGAGCCGGGACAGCTAAATTCACCCCTCCACTTT
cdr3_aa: CAISEPGQLNSPLHF

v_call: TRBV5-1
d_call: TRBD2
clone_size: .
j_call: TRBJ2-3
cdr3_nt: TGCGCCAGCAGCTTGAGTCTAGCGGGAGGTTACCCTAGCACAGATACGCAGTATTTT
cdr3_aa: CASSLSLAGGYPSTDTQYF

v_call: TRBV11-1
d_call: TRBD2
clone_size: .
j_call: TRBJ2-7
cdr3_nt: TGTGCCAGCAGCTCAACCGGGACTAGCGGGAGCGGGAGATACTTC
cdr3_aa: CASSSTGTSGSGRYF

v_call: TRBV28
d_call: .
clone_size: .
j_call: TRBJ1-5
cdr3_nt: TGTGCCAGCAGCCATACCCGGACAGACAATCAGCCCCAGCATTTT
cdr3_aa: CASSHTRTDNQPQHF

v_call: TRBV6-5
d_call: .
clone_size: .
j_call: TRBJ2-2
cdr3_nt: TGTGCCAGCAGGGACTACGCGGTCGCCGGGGAGCTGTTTTTT
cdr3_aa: CASRDYAVAGELFF

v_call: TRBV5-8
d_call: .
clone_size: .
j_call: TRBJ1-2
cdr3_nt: TGTGCCAGCAGCTCAACCGGTAGGATCGCCCCCTACTATGGCTACACCTTC
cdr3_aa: CASSSTGRIAPYYGYTF

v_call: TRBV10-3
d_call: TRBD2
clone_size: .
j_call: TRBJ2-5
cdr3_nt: TGTGCCATCAGTGTTGGAGCGGGAGGGTTAGAGACCCAGTACTTC
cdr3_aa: CAISVGAGGLETQYF

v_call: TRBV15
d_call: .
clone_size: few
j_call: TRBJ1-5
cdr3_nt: TGTGCCACCAGCCTCAGGGCGCGGCAGCCCCAGCATTTT
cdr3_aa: CATSLRARQPQHF

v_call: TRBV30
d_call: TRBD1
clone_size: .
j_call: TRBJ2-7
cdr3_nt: TGTGCCTGGCTCGGGACAGCATCCTACGAGCAGTACTTC
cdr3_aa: CAWLGTASYEQYF

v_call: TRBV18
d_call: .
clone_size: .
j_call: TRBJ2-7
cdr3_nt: TGTGCCAGCTCCGAAAGCTACGAGCAGTACTTC
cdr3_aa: CASSESYEQYF

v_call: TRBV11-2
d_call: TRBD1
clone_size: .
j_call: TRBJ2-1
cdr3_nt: TGTGCCAGCACGGCGGGACAGGGAAACAATGAGCAGTTCTTC
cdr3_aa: CASTAGQGNNEQFF

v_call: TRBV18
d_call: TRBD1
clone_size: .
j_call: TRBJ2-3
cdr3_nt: TGTGCCACCTTATCAGGGCCTGGACAGGGCACAGATACGCAGTATTTT
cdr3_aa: CATLSGPGQGTDTQYF

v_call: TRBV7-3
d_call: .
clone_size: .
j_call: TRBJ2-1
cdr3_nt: TGTGCCAGCAGCCAATACGCAGGTGAGCAGTTCTTC
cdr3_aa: CASSQYAGEQFF

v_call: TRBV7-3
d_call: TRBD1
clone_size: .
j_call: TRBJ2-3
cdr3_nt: TGTGCCAGCAGCCCAAACGGGGACAGACAAGATACGCAGTATTTT
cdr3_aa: CASSPNGDRQDTQYF

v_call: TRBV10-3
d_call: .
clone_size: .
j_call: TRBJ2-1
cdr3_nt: TGTGCCATCAGTGAGAGGACTTCCGTCAATGAGCAGTTCTTC
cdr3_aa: CAISERTSVNEQFF

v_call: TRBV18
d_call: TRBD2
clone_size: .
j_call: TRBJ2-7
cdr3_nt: TGTGCCAGCTCACCAGGACTAGTTCCCGACGAGCAGTACTTC
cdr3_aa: CASSPGLVPDEQYF

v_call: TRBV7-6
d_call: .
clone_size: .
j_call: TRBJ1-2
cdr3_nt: TGTGCCAGCAGCTTATCGGGGACATCCAATGGCTACACCTTC
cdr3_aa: CASSLSGTSNGYTF

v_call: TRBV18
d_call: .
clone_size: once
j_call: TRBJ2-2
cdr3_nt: TGTGCCAGCTCACCCCTTGCAAGTGGGAACACCGGGGAGCTGTTTTTT
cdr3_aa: CASSPLASGNTGELFF

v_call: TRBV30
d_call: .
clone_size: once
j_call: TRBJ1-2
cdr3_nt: TGTGCCTTCGGAGACTATGGCTACACCTTC
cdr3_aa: CAFGDYGYTF

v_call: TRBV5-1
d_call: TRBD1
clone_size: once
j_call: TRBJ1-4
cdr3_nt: TGCGCCAGCAGCTTCGCGGGAGGGGGCAATGAAAAACTGTTTTTT
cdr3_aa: CASSFAGGGNEKLFF

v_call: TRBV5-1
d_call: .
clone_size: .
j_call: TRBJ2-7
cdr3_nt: TGCGCCAGCAGTCCCGGCGGAAAAAGCTCCTACGAGCAGTACTTC
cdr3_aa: CASSPGGKSSYEQYF

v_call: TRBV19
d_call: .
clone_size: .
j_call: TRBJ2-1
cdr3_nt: TGTGCCAGTAGTGTCACAGCTAACAATGAGCAGTTCTTC
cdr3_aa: CASSVTANNEQFF

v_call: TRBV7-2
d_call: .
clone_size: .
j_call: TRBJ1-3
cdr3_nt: TGTGCCAGCAACTTAGGGTCTCGACAGGCACGAAACACCATATATTTT
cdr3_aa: CASNLGSRQARNTIYF

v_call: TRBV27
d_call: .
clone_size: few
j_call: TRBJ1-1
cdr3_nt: TGTGCCAGCAGTTTTCGTAGCCGGAACACTGAAGCTTTCTTT
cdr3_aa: CASSFRSRNTEAFF

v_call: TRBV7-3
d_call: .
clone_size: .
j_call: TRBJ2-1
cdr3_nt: TGTGCCAGCAGCTTAATAGGGCCCGCCAATGAGCAGTTCTTC
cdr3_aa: CASSLIGPANEQFF

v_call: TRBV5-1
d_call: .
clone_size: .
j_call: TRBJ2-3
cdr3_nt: TGCGCCAGCAGCTTGCGCGGATCTAGCACAGATACGCAGTATTTT
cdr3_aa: CASSLRGSSTDTQYF

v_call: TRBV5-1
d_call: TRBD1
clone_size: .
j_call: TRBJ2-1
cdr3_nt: TGCGCCAGCAGCTTGACGGGACAGGGGTTTACTGAGCAGTTCTTC
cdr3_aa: CASSLTGQGFTEQFF

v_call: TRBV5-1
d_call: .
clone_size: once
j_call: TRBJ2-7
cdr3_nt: TGCGCCAGCAGCCAAAGGGGGGGCTACGAGCAGTACTTC
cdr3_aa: CASSQRGGYEQYF

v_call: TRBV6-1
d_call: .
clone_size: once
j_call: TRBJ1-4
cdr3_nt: TGTGCCAGCAGTGAAGCGGGGGCAGTTGAAAAACTGTTTTTT
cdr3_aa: CASSEAGAVEKLFF

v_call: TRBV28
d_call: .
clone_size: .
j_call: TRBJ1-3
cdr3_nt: TGTGCCACCGGTTCGGGAAACACCATATATTTT
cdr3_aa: CATGSGNTIYF

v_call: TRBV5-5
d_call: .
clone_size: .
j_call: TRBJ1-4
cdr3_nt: TGTGCCAGCAGCTTGTTGGTTACCGAAAAACTGTTTTTT
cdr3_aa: CASSLLVTEKLFF

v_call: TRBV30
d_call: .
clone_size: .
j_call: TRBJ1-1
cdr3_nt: TGTGCCTGGGGGGGTTTCCGGGTTGGGCCTGAAGCTTTCTTT
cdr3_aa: CAWGGFRVGPEAFF

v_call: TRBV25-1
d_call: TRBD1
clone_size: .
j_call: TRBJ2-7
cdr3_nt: TGTGCCAGCAGTGCGACAGGGTATCTCTACGAGCAGTACTTC
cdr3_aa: CASSATGYLYEQYF

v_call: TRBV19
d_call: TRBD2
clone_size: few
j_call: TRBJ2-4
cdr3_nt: TGTGCCAGTAGTATCAGGACTAGCGGGAGGGCCGTGAACATTCAGTACTTC
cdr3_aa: CASSIRTSGRAVNIQYF